Sequencing of this TCR beta chain was carried out in a study of cytomegalovirus exposure and HLA in healthy donors. Study-level findings and limits: A later analysis linked a missense variant in DCLRE1C to the trimming of TCR beta V and J genes.

As to this clone: Its target is not known.

The germline V gene has CDR1 SGHVS and CDR2 FQNEAQ. This CDR3 contains 15 residues. The V end lost 8 bases, the J end lost 1 base, and 17 bases lay between the germline ends. In the PCR, 60 Vbeta and 13 Jbeta primers were used. The assay was immunoSEQ multiplex PCR, and TCRdb's table has in-frame clones only and misses some. Here the sample table reports 77,000 or so clones. V is TRBV7-8 and J is TRBJ2-5; TRBD1 might be the D (5 bases). This sequence was found in a man under 40 in good health and CMV-seronegative. Source material: PBMCs. CDR3: CASAPGREGQETQYF. CDR3 DNA: TGTGCCAGCGCCCCCGGCAGGGAAGGCCAAGAGACCCAGTACTTC. The complete variable domain, with remaining parts taken from reference TRBV7-8 and TRBJ2-5, reads GAGVSQSPRYKVAKRGQDVALRCDPISGHVSLFWYQQALGQGPEFLTYFQNEAQLDKSGLPSDRFFAERPEGSVSTLKIQRTQQEDSAVYLCASAPGREGQETQYFGPGTRLLVL.